This TCR beta chain was sequenced for a study of CD8+ T cells in alopecia areata. The study, taken as a whole, reports: Higher clonality was seen in lesional scalp than in normal scalp, especially in alopecia totalis/universalis. Among the cells sequenced in scalp samples are also the resident alphabeta T cells of normal skin.

On this clone itself: Its specificity is unknown.

Sequencing relied on a cDNA template that was reverse transcribed from extracted RNA. Some clones are missing from TCRdb's copy, which holds only in-frame ones; the method was immunoSEQ multiplex PCR. The sample contains 180,000 or so clones, about 66% of which appear only once. The CDR3 contains 13 residues. Germline V gene lookup returns CDR1 GTSNPN and CDR2 SVGIG (reference sequence). The V end was cut by 4 bases, the J end by 3 bases, with 10 bases between. The origin of this receptor is a human donor with alopecia areata. The sample in question was CD8+ T cells sorted from blood, obtained at week 0. This chain uses TRBV30 with TRBJ1-3, with D maybe TRBD1 (5 bases). The CDR3 nucleotides are TGTGCCTGGATTAAAGGGGATGGAAACACCATATATTTT. This codes for CAWIKGDGNTIYF. Filled out from reference TRBV30 and TRBJ1-3, the complete variable domain reads SQTIHQWPATLVQPVGSPLSLECTVEGTSNPNLYWYRQAAGRGLQLLFYSVGIGQISSEVPQNLSASRPQDRQFILSSKKLLLSDSGFYLCAWIKGDGNTIYFGEGSWLTVV.